This entry is about one T cell receptor (beta chain). This clone was observed once. There is no known antigen for this receptor. The record has no base qualities; no much larger clone is one base away. This specimen belongs to a study of PD-1 blockade in classical Hodgkin lymphoma (dated by TCRdb to 2020 to 2021). In terms of the full investigation: Nivolumab dosing was 3 mg/kg intravenously every 2 weeks, continuing until either disease progression or unacceptable toxicity. The study used TCR beta sequencing and CyTOF to define a peripheral blood immune signature of response to PD-1 blockade in classical Hodgkin lymphoma. The paper as a whole reports these results and caveats: Newly diagnosed patients were reported to have lower baseline TCR diversity than healthy donors, and relapsed/refractory patients were reported to have lower baseline TCR diversity still. Lower diversity was seen in patients whose nivolumab began less than 1 year after ASCT, and these patients were left out of later analyses so that immune reconstitution would not confound the results. Among trial patients, those achieving complete response had baseline diversity similar to that of newly diagnosed patients, while diversity was significantly lower in partial responders and progressors. The study was limited to a single clinical trial cohort, and causes of repertoire differences, possibly disease activity or prior therapy, remained undefined. By C4D1, a significant rise was seen in CD4+ TCR diversity but not in CD8+ TCR diversity (p=0.0027 vs p=0.16), and the rise was most apparent among complete responders (p=0.02).

The sample's time point label, decoded: cycle 2 day 1 (C2D1) of nivolumab. Every trial patient had relapsed after autologous stem cell transplantation, and cohorts A, B and C differed in prior brentuximab vedotin exposure. The trial cohort included 55 to 65 patients with relapsed/refractory classical Hodgkin lymphoma, and each patient had a best overall response of complete response, partial response or progressive disease. Single-agent nivolumab was administered to trial patients in the multi-cohort phase II CheckMate 205 trial. Best overall response was determined by an independent review committee according to the 2007 International Working Group response criteria. Trial PBMCs were collected just before the start of nivolumab (C1D1) and during therapy at cycle 2 day 1 and cycle 4 day 1. Peripheral blood was collected in 8 mL Vacutainer Cell Preparation Tubes, from which PBMCs were isolated by centrifugation and then cryopreserved.

The Qiagen DNeasy kit was used to extract genomic DNA from unsorted PBMCs and from the negatively selected CD4+ and CD8+ fractions. TCR beta CDR3 regions were subjected to amplification by immunoSEQ multiplex PCR with primers that anneal to V and J segments. Amplification bias was minimized using a synthetic immune receptor repertoire, and residual bias was removed computationally after sequencing. In the paper's pipeline: Custom Python scripts were used to quantify repertoire diversity as the Shannon entropy index. The unsorted, CD4+ and CD8+ repertoires were each analyzed separately, with the exception of combined analyses, where CD4+ and CD8+ sequences were merged in silico. A clone was considered expanded if an increase in frequency of at least 2-fold after treatment relative to C1D1 was found, and a pseudocount of 0.5 was applied to clones undetected at baseline. Clones with 0 or 1 copy at C1D1 were classified as singleton clones, and clones with 2 or more copies were classified as non-singleton clones. Clones expanded in unsorted samples were labelled as CD4+, CD8+ or unknown by matching protein sequences in sorted samples from the same patient. Wilcoxon tests on paired samples were used to test diversity changes from C1D1 to C4D1. TCRdb provides this immuneACCESS table in a form limited to in-frame rearrangements. Some clones are lacking; in checked studies, under half of them reflect an unresolved V gene, and why the rest are absent is not known. The V and J calls and clone size were taken over from that table, and D and trimming were inferred from the DNA. This sample has some 46,000 clones in its table, and roughly 75% of those were observed once. Clones ranked in the top ten supply around 20% of the sample.

After removal of 4 bases from V and 0 bases from J, the junction retains 16 bases not matched to a gene. CDR1 SGHRS and CDR2 YFSETQ are derived from the germline V gene. The CDR3 sequence holds 18 residues, the cysteine and phenylalanine included. Only the CDR3 DNA is retained, 54 bases long and in frame from the first base. The specimen was peripheral blood mononuclear cells (PBMCs), collected before the second cycle of nivolumab. The V and J segments used are TRBV5-1 and TRBJ2-7, with 7 bases matching TRBD1. This clonotype was obtained from a human donor with classical Hodgkin lymphoma. The DNA sequence follows: TGCGCCAGCAGCCGAACCTCGGGACAGCTCTCCCCCTCCTACGAGCAGTACTTC. It codes for CASSRTSGQLSPSYEQYF.